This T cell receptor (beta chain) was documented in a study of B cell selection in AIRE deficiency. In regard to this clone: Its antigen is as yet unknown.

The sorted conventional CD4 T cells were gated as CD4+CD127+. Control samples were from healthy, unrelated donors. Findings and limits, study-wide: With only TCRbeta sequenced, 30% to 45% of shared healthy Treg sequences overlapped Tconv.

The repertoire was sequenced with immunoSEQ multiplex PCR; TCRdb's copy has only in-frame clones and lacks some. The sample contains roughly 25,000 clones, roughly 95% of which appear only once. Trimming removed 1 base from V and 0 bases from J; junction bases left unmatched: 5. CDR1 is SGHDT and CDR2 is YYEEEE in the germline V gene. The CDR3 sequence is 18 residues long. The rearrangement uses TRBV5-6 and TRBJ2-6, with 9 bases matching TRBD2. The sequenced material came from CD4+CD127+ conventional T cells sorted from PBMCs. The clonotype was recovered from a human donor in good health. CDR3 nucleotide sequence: TGTGCCAGCAGCTTGAGCCTAGCGGGAACCTCTGGGGCCAACGTCCTGACTTTC. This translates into CASSLSLAGTSGANVLTF.